The following is a TCR beta chain sequence with its context. Its antigen is currently unknown. The table came from immunoSEQ multiplex PCR; TCRdb's copy has only in-frame clones and leaves some out. The sample lists about 93,000 clones; 92% were seen once. The data belong to a study of OX40 agonist ivuxolimab in advanced cancers. Findings and limits, study-wide: Dosing at 0.1 to 3.0 mg/kg was accompanied by clonal expansion of CD4+ and CD8+ blood T cells by week 6.

This TCR derives from an adult with an advanced solid tumor such as melanoma, head and neck, liver or kidney cancer. The sequenced sample was CD4+ or CD8+ T cells sorted from blood, obtained in a trial of the OX40 agonist ivuxolimab.

CDR3 nucleotide sequence: TGTGCCAGCAGTTTGGAGGGGTTGAACACCGGGGAGCTGTTTTTT. This sequence encodes CASSLEGLNTGELFF. The J gene is TRBJ2-2, the V gene TRBV27, with a weak D call TRBD2 (6 bases). The CDR3 extends over 15 amino acids. V was clipped by 3 bases and J by 1 base, with 9 bases between them. Looked up from germline, CDR1 is MNHEY and CDR2 is SMNVEV (reference sequence).